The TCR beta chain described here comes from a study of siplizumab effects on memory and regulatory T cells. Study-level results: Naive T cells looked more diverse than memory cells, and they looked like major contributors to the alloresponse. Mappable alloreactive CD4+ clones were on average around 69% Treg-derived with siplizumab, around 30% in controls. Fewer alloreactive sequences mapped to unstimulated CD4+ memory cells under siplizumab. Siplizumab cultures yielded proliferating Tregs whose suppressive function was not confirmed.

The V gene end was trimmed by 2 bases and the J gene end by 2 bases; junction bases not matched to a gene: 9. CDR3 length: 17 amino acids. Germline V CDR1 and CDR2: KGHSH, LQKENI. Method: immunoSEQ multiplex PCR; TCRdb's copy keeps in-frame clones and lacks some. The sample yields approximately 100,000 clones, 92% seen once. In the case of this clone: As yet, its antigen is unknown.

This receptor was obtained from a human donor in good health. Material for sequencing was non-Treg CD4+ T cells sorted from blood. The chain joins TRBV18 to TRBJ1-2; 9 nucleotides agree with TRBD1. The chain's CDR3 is CASSPSSTGGGNYGYTF. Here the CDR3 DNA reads TGTGCCAGCTCACCATCCTCGACAGGGGGAGGAAACTATGGCTACACCTTC.